This T cell receptor (beta chain) was sequenced during a study of blood T cells in healthy people across ages. Overall study context: T cells yielded about one barcoded beta molecule per two cells through template switching. Findings and limits, study-wide: Higher diversity, along with more naive CD4+ cells, distinguished long-lived donors from aged donors. A conclusive naive versus antigen-experienced comparison was prevented by the unsorted PBMCs.

Germline CDR1 SGHRS, CDR2 YFSETQ. This CDR3 region has 16 residues. V gave up 3 bases and J gave up 3 bases; unmatched junction bases: 6. Sample-barcoded 5' priming and a J-beta primer mix drove a second PCR of about 6 to 12 cycles. Using its own MiXCR run on the 5' RACE reads, TCRdb lists one record per CDR3 protein. The sample lists about 800,000 distinct CDR3 sequences; more than 35% were seen once. PBMCs numbering at least 7 million were isolated per sample. There are a few counts of this clonotype. Its antigen is currently unknown. This receptor was obtained from a man aged 80 or over in good health. V gene TRBV5-1 combines with J gene TRBJ2-3; 11 nucleotides line up with TRBD2. Sequences were obtained from blood. CDR3: CASSSLAGVWTDTQYF. In DNA form, the CDR3 reads TGCGCCAGCAGCTCACTAGCGGGAGTTTGGACAGATACGCAGTATTTT.